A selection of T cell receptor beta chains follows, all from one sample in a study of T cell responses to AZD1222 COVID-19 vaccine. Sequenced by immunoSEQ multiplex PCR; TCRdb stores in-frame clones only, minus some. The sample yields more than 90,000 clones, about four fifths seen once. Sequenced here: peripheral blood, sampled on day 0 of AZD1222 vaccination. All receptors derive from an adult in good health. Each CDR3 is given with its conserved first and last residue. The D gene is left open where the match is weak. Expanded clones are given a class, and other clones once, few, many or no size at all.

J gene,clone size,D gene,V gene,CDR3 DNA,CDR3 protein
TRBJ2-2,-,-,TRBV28,TGTGCCAGCAGTTTGTTTAACACCGGGGAGCTGTTTTTT,CASSLFNTGELFF
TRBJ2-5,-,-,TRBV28,TGTGCCAGCAGTTCGGGGGGAACGGGACAACAAGAGACCCAGTACTTC,CASSSGGTGQQETQYF
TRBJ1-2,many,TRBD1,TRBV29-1,TGCAGCGTTGATCAGGGGGACTATGGCTACACCTTC,CSVDQGDYGYTF
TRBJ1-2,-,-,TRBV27,TGTGCCAGCAGTTTAAGGGAGCACTATGGCTACACCTTC,CASSLREHYGYTF
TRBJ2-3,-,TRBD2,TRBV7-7,TGTGCTAGCAGCCCGCTAGCGGGGAGAAGCACAGATACGCAGTATTTT,CASSPLAGRSTDTQYF
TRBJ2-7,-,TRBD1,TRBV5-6,TGTGCCAGCAGACCTGGACAGGGGGCCTACGAGCAGTACTTC,CASRPGQGAYEQYF
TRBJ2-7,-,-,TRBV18,TGTGCCAGCTCACCACCGGGACGCCCGGACCACGAGCAGTACTTC,CASSPPGRPDHEQYF
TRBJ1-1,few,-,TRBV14,TGTGCCAGCAGCCTCAGCTCAGGGACTCAAGCTTTCTTT,CASSLSSGTQAFF
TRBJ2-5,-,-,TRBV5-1,TGCGCCAGCAGGCCTGAGGTTACCCAAGGCGAGACCCAGTACTTC,CASRPEVTQGETQYF
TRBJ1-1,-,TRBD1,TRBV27,TGTGCCAGCAGTCCCTGGACAGGGGGGAACACTGAAGCTTTCTTT,CASSPWTGGNTEAFF
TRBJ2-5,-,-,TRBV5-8,TGTGCCAGCAGCCCTCTGACAGGCGTCCTCGGGGAGACCCAGTACTTC,CASSPLTGVLGETQYF
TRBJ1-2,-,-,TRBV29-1,TGCAGCGCCTACAGGGAGGGTGGCTACACCTTC,CSAYREGGYTF
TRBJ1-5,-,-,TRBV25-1,TGTGCCAGCAGTCCGACGGTGAATCAGCCCCAGCATTTT,CASSPTVNQPQHF
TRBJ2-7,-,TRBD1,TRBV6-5,TGTGCCAGCAGGGTCGACAGGGTTAGCTCCTACGAGCAGTACTTC,CASRVDRVSSYEQYF
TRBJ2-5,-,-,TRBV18,TGTGCCAGCTCACCAGGAAGGGACCAGACCCAGTACTTC,CASSPGRDQTQYF
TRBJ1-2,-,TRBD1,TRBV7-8,TGTGCCAGCAGCCGGACCGACAGGGGGACCTCTAACTATGGCTACACCTTC,CASSRTDRGTSNYGYTF
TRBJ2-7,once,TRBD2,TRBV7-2,TGTGCCAGCAGCCTCCTACTAGCGGGAGGGGGGGAGCAGTACTTC,CASSLLLAGGGEQYF
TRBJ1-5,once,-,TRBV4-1,TGCGCCAGCAGCCAGCACAGGAACCAGCCCCAGCATTTT,CASSQHRNQPQHF
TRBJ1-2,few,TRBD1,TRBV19,TGTGCCAGCCCTTTAGGGACAGGACTAGTAGGCTATGGCTACACCTTC,CASPLGTGLVGYGYTF
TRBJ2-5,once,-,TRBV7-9,TGTGCCAGCAGTACCACGGAAGGAGAGACCCAGTACTTC,CASSTTEGETQYF
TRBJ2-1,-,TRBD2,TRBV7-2,TGTGCCAGCAGCCCCATAGGGAGGGCATGGGAGCAGTTCTTC,CASSPIGRAWEQFF
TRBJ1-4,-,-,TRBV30,TGTGCCTGGAATCTGGAAATCGATGAAAAACTGTTTTTT,CAWNLEIDEKLFF
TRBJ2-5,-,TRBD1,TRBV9,TGTGCCAGCAGCGTCGGACAGGGGGGTGAGACCCAGTACTTC,CASSVGQGGETQYF
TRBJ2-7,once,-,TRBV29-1,TGCAGCGTTGAAGTGAGGGACTACGAGCAGTACTTC,CSVEVRDYEQYF
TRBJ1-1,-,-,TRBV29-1,TGCAGCGCGAAAGGGTGGATCACTGAAGCTTTCTTT,CSAKGWITEAFF
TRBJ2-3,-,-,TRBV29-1,TGCAGCGCTCCCGCCGCCGGAGCAGATACGCAGTATTTT,CSAPAAGADTQYF
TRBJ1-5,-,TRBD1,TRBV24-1,TGTGCCACCAGTGGGCCCGGGACAGGGTTCAATCAGCCCCAGCATTTT,CATSGPGTGFNQPQHF